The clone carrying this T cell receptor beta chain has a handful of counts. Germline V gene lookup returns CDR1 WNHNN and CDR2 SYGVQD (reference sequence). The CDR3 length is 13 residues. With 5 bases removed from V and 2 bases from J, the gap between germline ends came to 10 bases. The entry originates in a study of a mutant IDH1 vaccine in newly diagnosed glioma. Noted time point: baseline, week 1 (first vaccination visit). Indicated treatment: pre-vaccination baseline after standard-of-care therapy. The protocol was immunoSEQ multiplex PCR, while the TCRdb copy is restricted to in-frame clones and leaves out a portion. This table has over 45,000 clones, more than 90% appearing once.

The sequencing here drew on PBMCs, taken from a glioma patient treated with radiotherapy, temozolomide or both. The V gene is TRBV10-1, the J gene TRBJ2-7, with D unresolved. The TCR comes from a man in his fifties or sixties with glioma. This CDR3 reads CASSKNSAYEQYF. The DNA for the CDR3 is TGCGCCAGCAGTAAGAACTCAGCCTACGAGCAGTACTTC.